This TCR beta chain was documented in a study of T cell repertoires and HLA-DP antigens. Study as a whole: CD4+ T cells were cocultured with HeLa cells expressing HLA-DP. Versus self, one alloantigen differed at one groove amino acid, the other at nine to eleven.

Negative selection yielded untouched CD4+ T cells of average about 98% purity. The repertoire was sequenced with immunoSEQ multiplex PCR; TCRdb's copy has only in-frame clones and lacks some. The sample carries fewer than 75,000 clones, over 75% recorded once. This clone was counted between two and nine times. The antigen is undetermined. The sample taken for sequencing was CD4+ T cells from PBMCs. The sequence was collected from a man between 60 and 75 years old in good health and CMV-seronegative.

As DNA, the CDR3 is TGTGCCAGCTTACGACAGGGGCATCTCACCGGGGAGCTGTTTTTT. It yields the protein CASLRQGHLTGELFF. The V call is TRBV7-7, the J call TRBJ2-2; 8 bases align to TRBD1. V lost 8 bases, J lost 4 bases, and 9 bases stayed unmatched. This CDR3 contains 15 residues. Looked up from germline, CDR1 is SSHAT and CDR2 is FNYEAQ (reference sequence). The full variable domain, completed using reference TRBV7-7 and TRBJ2-2, is GAGVSQSPRYKVTKRGQDVTLRCDPISSHATLYWYQQALGQGPEFLTYFNYEAQPDKSGLPSDRFSAERPEGSISTLTIQRTEQRDSAMYRCASLRQGHLTGELFFGEGSRLTVL.